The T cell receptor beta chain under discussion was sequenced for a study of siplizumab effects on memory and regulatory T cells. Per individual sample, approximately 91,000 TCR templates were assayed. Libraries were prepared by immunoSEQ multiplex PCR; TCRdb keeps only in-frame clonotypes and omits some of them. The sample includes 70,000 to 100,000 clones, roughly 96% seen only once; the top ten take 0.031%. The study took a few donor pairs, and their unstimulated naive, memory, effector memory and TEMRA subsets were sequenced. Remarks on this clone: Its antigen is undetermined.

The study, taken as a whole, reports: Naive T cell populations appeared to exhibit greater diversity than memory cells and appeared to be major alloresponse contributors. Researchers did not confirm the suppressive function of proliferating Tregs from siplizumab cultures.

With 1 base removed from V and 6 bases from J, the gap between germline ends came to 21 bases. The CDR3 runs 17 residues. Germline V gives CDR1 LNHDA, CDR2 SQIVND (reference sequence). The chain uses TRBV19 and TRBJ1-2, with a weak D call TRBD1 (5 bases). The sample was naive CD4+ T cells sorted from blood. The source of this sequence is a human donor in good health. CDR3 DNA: TGTGCCAGTAGTATAGTTAGGGGACCTGGGGATATGGATGGCTACACCTTC. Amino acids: CASSIVRGPGDMDGYTF.